A single sample is the source of the 18 T cell receptor beta chains below, sequenced in a study of cytomegalovirus exposure and HLA in healthy donors. The PCR was carried out with 60 Vbeta primers and 13 Jbeta primers. TCRdb's copy holds only in-frame clones and misses some; the assay was immunoSEQ multiplex PCR. The sample yields hundreds of thousands of clones, approximately 83% seen once. Material: PBMCs. The receptors here all came from a girl under 18 in good health and CMV-seronegative.

The gene calls are TRBV25-1 and TRBJ1-3; D unclear. Germline V CDR1 and CDR2: MGHDK, SYGVNS. V dropped 1 base and J dropped 0 bases, with 7 bases sitting between them. There are 15 residues in the CDR3. The CDR3 sequence is CASSESRVSGNTIYF. The CDR3 nucleotides read TGTGCCAGCAGTGAATCGCGGGTCTCTGGAAACACCATATATTTT.

V gene TRBV7-2 combines with J gene TRBJ2-7; 8 bases are shared with TRBD1. The CDR3 is 14 residues long. In germline, CDR1 is SGHTA, CDR2 FQGNSA. Trimming cost V 1 base and J 6 bases; bases outside gene matches: 5. The CDR3 region is CASSLEPGGSEQYF. The DNA of the CDR3 is TGTGCCAGCAGCTTAGAACCAGGGGGCAGCGAGCAGTACTTC.

This rearrangement joins TRBV29-1 to TRBJ1-2; 7 nucleotides agree with TRBD1. V trimming: 5 bases; J trimming: 3 bases; junction bases outside the gene matches: 6. The CDR3 is 13 amino acids. Germline V gene data show CDR1 as SQVTM and CDR2 as ANQGSEA. The CDR3 region is CSVLRGEDYGYTF. The CDR3 DNA is TGCAGCGTTCTCAGGGGGGAAGACTATGGCTACACCTTC.

This clone is a singleton in its sample. This chain joins TRBV7-3 and TRBJ1-1; D is ambiguous. The germline V gene has CDR1 SGHTA and CDR2 FQGTGA. The V end was cut by 5 bases, the J end by 1 base, with 11 bases between. The CDR3 is 14 residues long. The CDR3 loop reads CASSVLTGNTEAFF. The CDR3 DNA is TGTGCCAGCAGCGTATTGACGGGGAACACTGAAGCTTTCTTT.

This chain connects TRBV5-5 to TRBJ2-1; TRBD1 matches at 11 bases. The V segment lost 2 bases and the J segment 8 bases; nucleotides outside the gene matches: 6. CDR1 and CDR2 (germline): SGHKS, YYEKEE (reference sequence). This CDR3 region has 15 residues. The CDR3 spells CASSFRDRGMDEQFF. CDR3 nucleotide sequence: TGTGCCAGCAGCTTCCGGGACAGGGGGATGGATGAGCAGTTCTTC.

This chain connects TRBV7-2 to TRBJ1-1; TRBD1 is a possible D gene (6 bases). The ends were cut back, 3 bases at V and 9 bases at J, with 20 bases in the middle. There are 15 residues in the CDR3. Germline V gene sequence: CDR1 SGHTA, CDR2 FQGNSA. The CDR3: CASSFRWTALTQAFF. As DNA, the CDR3 is TGTGCCAGCAGCTTCAGATGGACAGCCTTAACGCAAGCTTTCTTT. The variable domain in full, completed from reference TRBV7-2 and TRBJ1-1, reads GAGVSQSPSNKVTEKGKDVELRCDPISGHTALYWYRQSLGQGLEFLIYFQGNSAPDKSGLPSDRFSAERTGGSVSTLTIQRTQQEDSAVYLCASSFRWTALTQAFFGQGTRLTVV.

The CDR3 DNA follows: TGTGCCAGCAGTACCTACTTAAACTCCTACAATGAGCAGTTCTTC. Translating it yields CASSTYLNSYNEQFF. V usage is TRBV27 and J usage is TRBJ2-1; D is undetermined. This CDR3 region has 15 residues. Germline values: CDR1 MNHEY, CDR2 SMNVEV (reference sequence). Trimming pared 5 bases from V and 0 bases from J, leaving 11 bases between.

The rearrangement uses TRBV30 and TRBJ2-7; tentatively, D is TRBD1 (5 bases). V lost 2 bases and J 2 bases, leaving 13 bases between the germline ends. Germline values: CDR1 GTSNPN, CDR2 SVGIG (reference sequence). CDR3 size: 14 residues. The CDR3 DNA sequence: TGTGCCTGGAGTATAGGGGTAGGGGCCTACGAGCAGTACTTC. Translated: CAWSIGVGAYEQYF. The entire variable domain, with the rest obtained from reference TRBV30 and TRBJ2-7, is as follows: SQTIHQWPATLVQPVGSPLSLECTVEGTSNPNLYWYRQAAGRGLQLLFYSVGIGQISSEVPQNLSASRPQDRQFILSSKKLLLSDSGFYLCAWSIGVGAYEQYFGPGTRLTVT.

There are a few counts of this clone. This chain joins TRBV18 and TRBJ2-7; D unclear. CDR3 size: 15 residues. V was cut by 3 bases and J by 2 bases, with 14 bases left in between. CDR1 KGHSH and CDR2 LQKENI come from the germline V gene. CDR3 sequence: CASSPWAEYPYEQYF. As DNA, the CDR3 is TGTGCCAGCTCACCTTGGGCCGAGTACCCCTACGAGCAGTACTTC.

J is TRBJ2-5 and V is TRBV7-9, with TRBD1 as a possible D gene (6 bases). CDR1 is SEHNR, CDR2 FQNEAQ, per germline (reference sequence). V was clipped by 5 bases and J by 5 bases, with 21 bases between them. CDR3 length: 16 residues. The CDR3 loop reads CASSLGEVTGFETQYF. CDR3 nucleotide sequence: TGTGCCAGCAGCCTCGGAGAGGTTACAGGGTTCGAGACCCAGTACTTC.

The chain combines TRBV18 with TRBJ2-2; 8 bases are shared with TRBD1. From germline, CDR1 is KGHSH and CDR2 LQKENI. V trimming: 1 base; J trimming: 5 bases; junction bases outside the gene matches: 15. The length of the CDR3 is 19 residues. The CDR3 region is CASSPRDRSALGRTGELFF. Here the CDR3 DNA reads TGTGCCAGCTCACCACGGGACAGGTCTGCCCTAGGGAGGACCGGGGAGCTGTTTTTT.

The J gene is TRBJ1-6, the V gene TRBV7-2, with D possibly matching TRBD1 (5 bases). Germline lookup yields CDR1 SGHTA and CDR2 FQGNSA. V was clipped by 3 bases and J by 6 bases, with 6 bases between them. The CDR3 is 13 residues long. CDR3 coding DNA: TGTGCCAGCAGCTTGACAGCTAATTCACCCCTCCACTTT. Translation gives CASSLTANSPLHF.

This chain joins TRBV9 and TRBJ2-7; maybe TRBD2 (6 bases). V was clipped by 3 bases and J by 0 bases, with 10 bases between them. Germline lookup yields CDR1 SGDLS and CDR2 YYNGEE. The CDR3 runs to 14 residues. Written as DNA, the CDR3 is TGTGCCAGCAGCGGGGGACTCACCTCCTACGAGCAGTACTTC. It is translated as CASSGGLTSYEQYF.

The chain recombines TRBV6-4 with TRBJ2-7; 9 nucleotides match TRBD1. Trimming at V came to 9 bases and at J to 6 bases, leaving 9 bases not matched to a gene. Germline V gene lookup returns CDR1 MRHNA and CDR2 SNTAGT. This CDR3 comprises 13 residues. CDR3 residues: CARQGADIREQYF. CDR3 nucleotide sequence: TGTGCCAGACAGGGGGCGGATATTCGCGAGCAGTACTTC.

The chain recombines TRBV7-3 with TRBJ2-1; D possibly corresponds to TRBD2 (5 bases). The CDR3 runs to 18 residues. Trimming pared 5 bases from V and 9 bases from J, leaving 29 bases between. CDR1 is SGHTA and CDR2 is FQGTGA in the germline V gene. The CDR3 loop is CASSRAPGIGGSASEQFF. Here the CDR3 DNA reads TGTGCCAGCAGCCGAGCCCCCGGAATAGGCGGGTCGGCAAGTGAGCAGTTCTTC.

This clone was seen only a few times. The rearrangement uses TRBV6-5 and TRBJ1-1; D perhaps matches TRBD1 (5 bases). The V gene lost 6 bases and the J gene lost 3 bases, with 11 bases spanning the gap. Germline V gene data show CDR1 as MNHEY and CDR2 as SVGAGI. This CDR3 comprises 13 residues. The CDR3 loop reads CASSREVDTEAFF. In DNA form, the CDR3 reads TGTGCCAGCAGCAGGGAGGTGGACACTGAAGCTTTCTTT.

The V gene is TRBV19, the J gene TRBJ1-5; 9 positions agree with TRBD1. Germline values: CDR1 LNHDA, CDR2 SQIVND (reference sequence). V shed 6 bases and J 4 bases; nucleotides not matched to a gene: 7. The length of the CDR3 is 15 residues. The CDR3 nucleotides are TGTGCCAGTAGCTACCTGACAGGGGGTAATCAGCCCCAGCATTTT. This translates into CASSYLTGGNQPQHF.

V is TRBV11-2 and J is TRBJ1-3, with TRBD1 as a possible D gene (5 bases). V was shortened by 5 bases and J by 5 bases, with 19 bases between the two germline ends. The CDR3 contains 16 residues. Germline CDR1 SGHAT, CDR2 FQNNGV. The CDR3 DNA reads TGTGCCAGCAGCGCCCCGGGGGGGAATAGTCGAAACACCATATATTTT. Encoded protein: CASSAPGGNSRNTIYF.